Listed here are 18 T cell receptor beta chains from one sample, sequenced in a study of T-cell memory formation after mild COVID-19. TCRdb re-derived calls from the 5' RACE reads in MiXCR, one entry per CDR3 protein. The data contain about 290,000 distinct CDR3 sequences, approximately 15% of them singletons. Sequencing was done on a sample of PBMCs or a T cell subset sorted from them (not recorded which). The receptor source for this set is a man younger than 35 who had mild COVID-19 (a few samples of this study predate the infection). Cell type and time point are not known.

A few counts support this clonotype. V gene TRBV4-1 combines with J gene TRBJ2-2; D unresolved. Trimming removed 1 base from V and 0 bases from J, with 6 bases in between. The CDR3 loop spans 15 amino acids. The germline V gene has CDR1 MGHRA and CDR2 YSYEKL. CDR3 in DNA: TGCGCCAGCAGCCAAGTGGGATCGAACACCGGGGAGCTGTTTTTT. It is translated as CASSQVGSNTGELFF.

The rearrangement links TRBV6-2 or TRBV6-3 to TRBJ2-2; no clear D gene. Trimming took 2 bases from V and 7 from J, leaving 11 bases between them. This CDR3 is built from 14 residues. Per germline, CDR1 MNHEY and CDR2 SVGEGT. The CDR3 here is CASSYGRSGGELFF. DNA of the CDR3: TGTGCCAGCAGTTACGGGCGCTCAGGCGGGGAGCTGTTTTTT.

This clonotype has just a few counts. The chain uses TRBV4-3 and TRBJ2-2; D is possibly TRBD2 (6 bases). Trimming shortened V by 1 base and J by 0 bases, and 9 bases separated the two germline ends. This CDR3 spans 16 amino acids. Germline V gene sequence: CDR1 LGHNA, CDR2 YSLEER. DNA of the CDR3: TGCGCCAGCAGCCAAGGCTTAGCGGCGAACACCGGGGAGCTGTTTTTT. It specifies CASSQGLAANTGELFF.

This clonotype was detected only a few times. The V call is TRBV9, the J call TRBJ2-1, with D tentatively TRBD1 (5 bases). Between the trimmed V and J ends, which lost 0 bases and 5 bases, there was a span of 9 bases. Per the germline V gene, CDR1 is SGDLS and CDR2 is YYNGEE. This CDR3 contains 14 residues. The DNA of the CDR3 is TGTGCCAGCAGCGTAGGGGTACAGGACAATGAGCAGTTCTTC. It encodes CASSVGVQDNEQFF.

The CDR3 nucleotides are TGTGCCAGCAGCTCCTCAAGCGGGGCCAACCCTTACGAGCAGTACGTC. Translated, it gives CASSSSSGANPYEQYV. The V call is TRBV7-9, the J call TRBJ2-7; 7 bases agree with TRBD2. J lost 4 bases, V lost 4 bases, and 13 bases had no gene match. The CDR3 consists of 16 residues. Germline CDR1 is SEHNR and CDR2 is FQNEAQ (reference sequence).

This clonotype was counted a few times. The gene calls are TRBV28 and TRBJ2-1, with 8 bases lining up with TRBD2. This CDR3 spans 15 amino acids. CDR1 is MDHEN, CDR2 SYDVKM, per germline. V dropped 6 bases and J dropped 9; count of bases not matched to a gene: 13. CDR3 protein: CASRRRLAGSSEQFF. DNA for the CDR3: TGTGCCAGCAGAAGGAGGCTAGCGGGTAGTAGTGAGCAGTTCTTC.

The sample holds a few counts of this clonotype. The CDR3 DNA reads TGTGCCAGCAGTTACTCGTCCCGTGTTGGCTACACCTTC. Translation: CASSYSSRVGYTF. V gene TRBV6-5 combines with J gene TRBJ1-2; no reliable D call. V gave up 0 bases and J gave up 7 bases, with 9 bases separating them. Germline V gene sequence: CDR1 MNHEY, CDR2 SVGAGI. The CDR3 consists of 13 residues.

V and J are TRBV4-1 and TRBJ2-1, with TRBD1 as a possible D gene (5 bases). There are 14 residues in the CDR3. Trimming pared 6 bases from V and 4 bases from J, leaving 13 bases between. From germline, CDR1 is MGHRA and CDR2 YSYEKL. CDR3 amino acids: CASRGRSTYNEQFF. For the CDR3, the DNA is TGCGCCAGCAGGGGGCGATCCACTTACAATGAGCAGTTCTTC.

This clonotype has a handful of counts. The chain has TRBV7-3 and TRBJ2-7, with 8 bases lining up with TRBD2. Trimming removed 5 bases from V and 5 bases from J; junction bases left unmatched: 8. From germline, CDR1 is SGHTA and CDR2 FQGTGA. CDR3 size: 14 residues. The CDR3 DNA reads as TGTGCCAGCAGCCCTTTTGCGGGGGGCGACGAGCAGTACTTC. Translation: CASSPFAGGDEQYF.

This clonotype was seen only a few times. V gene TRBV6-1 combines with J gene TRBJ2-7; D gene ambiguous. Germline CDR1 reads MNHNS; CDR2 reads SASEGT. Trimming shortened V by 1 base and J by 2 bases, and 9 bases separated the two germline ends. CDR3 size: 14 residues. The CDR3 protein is CASSEGLGTYEQYV. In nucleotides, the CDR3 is TGTGCCAGCAGTGAAGGGTTGGGAACCTACGAGCAGTACGTC.

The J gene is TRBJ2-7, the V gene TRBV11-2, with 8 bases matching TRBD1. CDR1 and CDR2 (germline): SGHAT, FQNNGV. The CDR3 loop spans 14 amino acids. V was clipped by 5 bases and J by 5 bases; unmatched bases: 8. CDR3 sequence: CASSPRTGYHEQYF. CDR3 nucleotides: TGTGCCAGCAGCCCGCGGACAGGGTACCACGAGCAGTACTTC.

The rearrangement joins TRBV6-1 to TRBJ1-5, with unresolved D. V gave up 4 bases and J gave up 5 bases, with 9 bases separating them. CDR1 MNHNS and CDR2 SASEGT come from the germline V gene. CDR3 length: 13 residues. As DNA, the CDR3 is TGTGCCAGCAGTGTTCATGTCGATCAGCCCCAGCATTTT. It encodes CASSVHVDQPQHF.

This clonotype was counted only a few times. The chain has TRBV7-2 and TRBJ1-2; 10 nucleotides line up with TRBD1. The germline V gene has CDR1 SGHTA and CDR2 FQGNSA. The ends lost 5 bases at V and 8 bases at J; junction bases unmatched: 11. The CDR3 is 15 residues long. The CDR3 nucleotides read TGTGCCAGCAGCCCGGGACAGGGGAGTTTTTACGGCTACACCTTC. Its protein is CASSPGQGSFYGYTF.

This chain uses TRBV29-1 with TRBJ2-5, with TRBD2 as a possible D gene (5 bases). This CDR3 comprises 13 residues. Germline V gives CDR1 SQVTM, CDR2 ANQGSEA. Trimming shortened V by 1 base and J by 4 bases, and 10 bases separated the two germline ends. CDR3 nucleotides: TGCAGCGTTGAAGTCGGGGTTAGAGAGACCCAGTACTTC. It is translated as CSVEVGVRETQYF.

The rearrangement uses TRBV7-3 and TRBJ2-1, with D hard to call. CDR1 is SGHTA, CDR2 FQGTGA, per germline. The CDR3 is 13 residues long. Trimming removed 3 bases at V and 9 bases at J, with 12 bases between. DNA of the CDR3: TGTGCCAGCAGCTTTTCGGCATTGGGTGAGCAGTTCTTC. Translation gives CASSFSALGEQFF.

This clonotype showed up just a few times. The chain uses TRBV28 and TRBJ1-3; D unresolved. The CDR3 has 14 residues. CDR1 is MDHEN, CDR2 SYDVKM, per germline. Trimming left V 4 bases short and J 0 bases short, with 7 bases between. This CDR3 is CASSSLGSGNTIYF. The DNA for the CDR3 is TGTGCCAGCAGTTCCCTGGGCTCTGGAAACACCATATATTTT.

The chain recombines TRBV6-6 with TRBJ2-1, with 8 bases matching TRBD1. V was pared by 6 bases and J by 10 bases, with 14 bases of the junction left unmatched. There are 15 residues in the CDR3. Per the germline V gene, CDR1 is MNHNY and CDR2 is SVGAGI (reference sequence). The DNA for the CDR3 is TGTGCCAGCAGACCCCGACAGGGGCGGTACAGAGAGCAGTTCTTC. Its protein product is CASRPRQGRYREQFF.

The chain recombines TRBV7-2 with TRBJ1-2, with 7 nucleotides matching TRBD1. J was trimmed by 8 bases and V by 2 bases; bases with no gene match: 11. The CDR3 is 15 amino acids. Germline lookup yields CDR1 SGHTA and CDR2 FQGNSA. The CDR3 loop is CASSLNSNRGKGYTF. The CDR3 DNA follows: TGTGCCAGCAGCTTAAATTCCAACAGGGGTAAAGGCTACACCTTC. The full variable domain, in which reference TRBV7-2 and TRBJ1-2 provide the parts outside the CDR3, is GAGVSQSPSNKVTEKGKDVELRCDPISGHTALYWYRQSLGQGLEFLIYFQGNSAPDKSGLPSDRFSAERTGGSVSTLTIQRTQQEDSAVYLCASSLNSNRGKGYTFGSGTRLTVV.